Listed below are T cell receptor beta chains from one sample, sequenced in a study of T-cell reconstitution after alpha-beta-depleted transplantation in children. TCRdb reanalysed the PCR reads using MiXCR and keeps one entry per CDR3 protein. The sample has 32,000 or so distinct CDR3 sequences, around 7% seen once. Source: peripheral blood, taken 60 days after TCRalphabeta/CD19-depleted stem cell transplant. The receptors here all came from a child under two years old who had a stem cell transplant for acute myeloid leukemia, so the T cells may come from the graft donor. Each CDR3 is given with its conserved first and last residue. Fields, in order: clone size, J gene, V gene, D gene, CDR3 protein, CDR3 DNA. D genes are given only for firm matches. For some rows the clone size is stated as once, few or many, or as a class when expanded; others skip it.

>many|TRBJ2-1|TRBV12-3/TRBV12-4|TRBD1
CASRTGPEQFF
TGTGCCAGCAGGACAGGGCCTGAGCAGTTCTTC
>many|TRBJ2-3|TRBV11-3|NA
CASTDSDTQYF
TGTGCCAGCACCGACTCTGATACGCAGTATTTT
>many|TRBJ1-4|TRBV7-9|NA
CASSLSGRDELFF
TGTGCCAGCAGCTTATCTGGCCGGGACGAACTGTTTTTT
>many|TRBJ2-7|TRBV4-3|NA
CASSQAVVGARGAYEQYF
TGCGCCAGCAGCCAAGCAGTAGTAGGAGCGAGGGGAGCCTACGAGCAGTACTTC
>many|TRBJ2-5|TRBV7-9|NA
CASSFTGLQETQYF
TGTGCCAGCAGCTTTACGGGGCTTCAAGAGACCCAGTACTTC
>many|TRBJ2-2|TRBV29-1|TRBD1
CSVDSGGTGELFF
TGCAGCGTTGATTCAGGGGGTACCGGGGAGCTGTTTTTT
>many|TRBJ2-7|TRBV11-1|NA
CASSRVWSSYEQYF
TGTGCCAGCAGCCGAGTATGGAGCTCCTACGAGCAGTACTTC
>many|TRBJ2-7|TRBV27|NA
CASSWQGTYEQYF
TGTGCCAGCAGTTGGCAGGGGACCTACGAGCAGTACTTC
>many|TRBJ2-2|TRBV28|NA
CASSPTAGIGPNTGDLFF
TGTGCCAGCAGTCCGACCGCGGGTATTGGGCCGAACACCGGGGACCTGTTTTTT
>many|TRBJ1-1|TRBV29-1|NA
CSVWGKGNTEAFF
TGCAGCGTCTGGGGAAAAGGGAACACTGAAGCTTTCTTT
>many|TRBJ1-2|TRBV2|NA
CASSENRESYGYTF
TGTGCCAGCAGTGAAAACAGGGAGAGCTATGGCTACACCTTC
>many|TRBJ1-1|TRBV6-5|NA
CASRGGRHTEAFF
TGTGCCAGCAGGGGGGGGCGTCACACTGAAGCTTTCTTT
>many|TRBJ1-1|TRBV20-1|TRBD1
CSARPGGSTEAFF
TGCAGTGCTAGGCCAGGGGGTAGCACTGAAGCTTTCTTT
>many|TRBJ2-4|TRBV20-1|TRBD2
CSAALAGGAKNIQYF
TGCAGTGCCGCACTAGCGGGGGGCGCCAAAAACATTCAGTACTTC
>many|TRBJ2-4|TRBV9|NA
CASSVGDLGNIQYF
TGTGCCAGCAGCGTCGGGGATTTGGGAAACATTCAGTACTTC
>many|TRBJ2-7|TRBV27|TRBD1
CASSYGTGNYEQYF
TGTGCCAGCAGTTACGGGACAGGGAACTACGAGCAGTACTTC
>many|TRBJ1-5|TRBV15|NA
CATSRDKNGDQPQHF
TGTGCCACCAGCAGAGATAAGAACGGGGATCAGCCCCAGCATTTT
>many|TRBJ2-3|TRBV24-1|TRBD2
CATSDVTSGDHTQYF
TGTGCCACCAGTGACGTGACTAGCGGGGACCATACGCAGTATTTT
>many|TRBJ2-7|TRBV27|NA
CASRQRAAYEQYF
TGTGCCAGCAGGCAGCGAGCAGCCTACGAGCAGTACTTC
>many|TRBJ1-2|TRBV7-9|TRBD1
CASSRDRDGYTF
TGTGCCAGCAGCCGGGACAGGGATGGCTACACCTTC
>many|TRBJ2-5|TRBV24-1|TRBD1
CATSSGTGVPETQYF
TGTGCCACCAGTTCGGGGACAGGGGTCCCTGAGACCCAGTACTTC
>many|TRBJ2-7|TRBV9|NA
CASSVAGDYEQYF
TGTGCCAGCAGCGTAGCGGGCGACTACGAGCAGTACTTC
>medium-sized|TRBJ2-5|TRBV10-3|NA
CAISGRPGETQYF
TGTGCCATTTCGGGCAGGCCTGGGGAGACCCAGTACTTC
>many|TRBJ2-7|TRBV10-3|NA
CAIVGGGPNGQYF
TGTGCCATCGTGGGAGGAGGGCCGAACGGACAGTACTTC
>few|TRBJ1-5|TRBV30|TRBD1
CAWSRDRGGQPQHF
TGTGCCTGGAGCCGGGACAGGGGCGGTCAGCCCCAGCATTTT
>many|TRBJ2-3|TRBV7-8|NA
CASSLAPGDTQYF
TGTGCCAGCAGCTTAGCGCCGGGGGATACGCAGTATTTT
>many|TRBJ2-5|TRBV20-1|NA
CSASPQGSQYF
TGCAGTGCCAGCCCCCAAGGGTCCCAGTACTTC
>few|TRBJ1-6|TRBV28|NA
CASSLIRGVGNSPLHF
TGTGCCAGCAGCCTTATCCGGGGCGTAGGAAATTCACCCCTCCACTTT
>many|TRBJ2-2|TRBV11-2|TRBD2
CASGSGRAVTGELFF
TGTGCCAGCGGTAGCGGGAGGGCCGTCACCGGGGAGCTGTTTTTT
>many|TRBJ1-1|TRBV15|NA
CATSGSTEAFF
TGTGCCACCAGCGGGAGTACTGAAGCTTTCTTT
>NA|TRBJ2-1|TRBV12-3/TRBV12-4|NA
CASSPRGAIGGRPYNEQFF
TGTGCCAGCAGTCCTAGGGGGGCTATTGGCGGGAGACCCTACAATGAGCAGTTCTTC
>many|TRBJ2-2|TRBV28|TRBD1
CASSFMGQGHRELFF
TGTGCCAGCAGTTTTATGGGACAGGGGCACCGGGAGCTGTTTTTT
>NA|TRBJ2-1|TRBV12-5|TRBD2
CASRQSGTSNEQFF
TGTGCTAGCCGCCAATCCGGGACTAGCAATGAGCAGTTCTTC
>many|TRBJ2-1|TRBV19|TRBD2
CASSPGLAGGTNEQFF
TGTGCCAGTAGTCCCGGACTAGCGGGAGGGACCAATGAGCAGTTCTTC
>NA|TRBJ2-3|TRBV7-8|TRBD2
CASSSPGLADLGDTQYF
TGTGCCAGCAGCTCGCCGGGACTAGCGGATCTAGGGGATACGCAGTATTTT
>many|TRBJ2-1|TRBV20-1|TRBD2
CSARWREGRDEQFF
TGCAGTGCTAGATGGCGGGAGGGCCGGGATGAGCAGTTCTTC
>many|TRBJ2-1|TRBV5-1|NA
CASSLVRGINEQFF
TGCGCCAGCAGCTTGGTTCGCGGGATTAATGAGCAGTTCTTC
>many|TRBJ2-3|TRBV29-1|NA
CSGSTDTQYF
TGCAGCGGGAGCACAGATACGCAGTATTTT
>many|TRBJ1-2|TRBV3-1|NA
CASSQGQGFGYTF
TGTGCCAGCAGCCAGGGGCAGGGGTTTGGCTACACCTTC
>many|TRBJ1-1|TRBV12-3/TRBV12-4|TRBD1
CASSPRTGGEIEAFF
TGTGCCAGCAGCCCCCGGACAGGGGGCGAAATTGAAGCTTTCTTT
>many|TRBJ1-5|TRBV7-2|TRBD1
CASSSRDRGFNSNQPQHF
TGTGCCAGCAGCTCTCGGGACAGGGGATTTAATAGCAATCAGCCCCAGCATTTT
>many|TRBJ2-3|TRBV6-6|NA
CASSLSGGDTQYF
TGTGCCAGCAGTTTATCTGGGGGAGATACGCAGTATTTT
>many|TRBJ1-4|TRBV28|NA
CASRTTDGPNEKLFF
TGTGCCAGCAGGACCACGGACGGACCTAATGAAAAACTGTTTTTT
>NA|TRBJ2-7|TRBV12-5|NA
CASGLVFPGTSNYEQYF
TGTGCTAGTGGTTTGGTATTCCCCGGGACTTCTAACTACGAGCAGTACTTC
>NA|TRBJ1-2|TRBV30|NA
CASDRNGYTF
TGTGCCTCCGACAGGAATGGCTACACCTTC
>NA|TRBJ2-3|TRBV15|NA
CATSRVEGGGQYF
TGTGCCACCAGCAGAGTGGAAGGGGGTGGGCAGTATTTT
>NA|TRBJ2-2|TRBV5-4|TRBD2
CASSTGLAGKSGELFF
TGTGCCAGCAGCACGGGACTAGCGGGGAAATCCGGGGAGCTGTTTTTT
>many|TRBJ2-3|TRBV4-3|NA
CASSLRRTSTDTQYF
TGCGCCAGCAGCTTGCGCAGAACTAGCACAGATACGCAGTATTTT
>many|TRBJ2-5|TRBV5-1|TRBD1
CASGQGANNQETQYF
TGCGCCAGCGGACAGGGGGCGAATAACCAAGAGACCCAGTACTTC
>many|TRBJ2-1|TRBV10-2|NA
CASSESSRGNTEQFF
TGCGCCAGCAGTGAGTCTTCAAGGGGAAACACTGAGCAGTTCTTC
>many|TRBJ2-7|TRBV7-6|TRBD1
CASSSRTGGYEQYF
TGTGCCAGCAGCTCCCGGACAGGGGGCTACGAGCAGTACTTC
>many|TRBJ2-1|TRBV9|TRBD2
CASTPPGGGNYNEQFF
TGTGCCAGCACCCCACCGGGGGGGGGAAATTACAATGAGCAGTTCTTC
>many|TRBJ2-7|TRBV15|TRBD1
CATSRGGQTYEQYF
TGTGCCACCAGCAGAGGGGGACAGACCTACGAGCAGTACTTC